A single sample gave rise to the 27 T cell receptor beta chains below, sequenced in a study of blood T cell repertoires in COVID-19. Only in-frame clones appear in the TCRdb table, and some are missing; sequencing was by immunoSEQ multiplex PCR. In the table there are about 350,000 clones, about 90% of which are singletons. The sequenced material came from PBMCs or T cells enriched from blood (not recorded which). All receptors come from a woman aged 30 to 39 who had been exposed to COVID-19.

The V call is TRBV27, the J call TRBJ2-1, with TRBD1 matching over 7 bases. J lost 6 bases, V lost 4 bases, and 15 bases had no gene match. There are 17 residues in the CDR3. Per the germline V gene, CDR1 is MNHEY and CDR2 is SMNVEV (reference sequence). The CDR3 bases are TGTGCCAGCAGTTACCGGGACAGACAAAGCCCTCGCAATGAGCAGTTCTTC. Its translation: CASSYRDRQSPRNEQFF.

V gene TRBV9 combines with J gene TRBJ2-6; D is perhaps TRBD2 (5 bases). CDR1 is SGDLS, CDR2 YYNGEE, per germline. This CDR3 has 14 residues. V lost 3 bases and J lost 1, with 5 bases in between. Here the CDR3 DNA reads TGTGCCAGCAGCGGGACTTCTGGGGCCAACGTCCTGACTTTC. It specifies CASSGTSGANVLTF.

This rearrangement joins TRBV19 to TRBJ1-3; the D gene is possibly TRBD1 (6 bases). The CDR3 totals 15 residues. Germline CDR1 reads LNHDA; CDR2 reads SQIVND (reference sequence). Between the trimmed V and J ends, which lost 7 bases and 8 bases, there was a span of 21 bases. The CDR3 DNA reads TGTGCCAGTACCGTTGTGGCAGGGGAGATGGACACCATATATTTT. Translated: CASTVVAGEMDTIYF. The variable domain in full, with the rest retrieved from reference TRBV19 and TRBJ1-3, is DGGITQSPKYLFRKEGQNVTLSCEQNLNHDAMYWYRQDPGQGLRLIYYSQIVNDFQKGDIAEGYSVSREKKESFPLTVTSAQKNPTAFYLCASTVVAGEMDTIYFGEGSWLTVV.

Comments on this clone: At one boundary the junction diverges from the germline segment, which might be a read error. The CDR3 DNA reads as TGTGCTAGCAGCTTATTCCCCGTCCGTAGGCTAGCGGGAGGGCCAAACACCGGGGAGCTGTTTTTT. Its translation is CASSLFPVRRLAGGPNTGELFF. The chain employs TRBV7-7 and TRBJ2-2; TRBD2 matches at 12 bases. Per germline, CDR1 SSHAT and CDR2 FNYEAQ (reference sequence). The CDR3 is made up of 22 amino acids. Based on the CDR3 plus reference TRBV7-7 and TRBJ2-2, the full variable domain is GAGVSQSPRYKVTKRGQDVTLRCDPISSHATLYWYQQALGQGPEFLTYFNYEAQPDKSGLPSDRFSAERPEGSISTLTIQRTEQRDSAMYRCASSLFPVRRLAGGPNTGELFFGEGSRLTVL.

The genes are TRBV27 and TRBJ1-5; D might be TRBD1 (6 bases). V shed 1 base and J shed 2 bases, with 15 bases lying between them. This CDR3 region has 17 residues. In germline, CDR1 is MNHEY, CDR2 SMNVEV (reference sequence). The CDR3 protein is CASSLYAFAGGNQPQHF. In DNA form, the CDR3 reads TGTGCCAGCAGTTTATACGCCTTCGCAGGGGGCAATCAGCCCCAGCATTTT.

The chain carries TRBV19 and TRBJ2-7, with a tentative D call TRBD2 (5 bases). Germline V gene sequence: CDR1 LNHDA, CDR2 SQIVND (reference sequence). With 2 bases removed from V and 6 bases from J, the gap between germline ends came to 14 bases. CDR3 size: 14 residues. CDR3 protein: CASSIQGYEGEQYF. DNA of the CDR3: TGTGCCAGTAGTATACAAGGGTATGAGGGCGAGCAGTACTTC.

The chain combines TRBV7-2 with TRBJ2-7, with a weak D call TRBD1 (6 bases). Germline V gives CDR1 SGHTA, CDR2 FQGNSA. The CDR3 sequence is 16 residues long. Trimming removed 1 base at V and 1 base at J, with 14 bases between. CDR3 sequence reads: CASSLVRTVSSYEQYF. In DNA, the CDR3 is TGTGCCAGCAGCTTAGTTCGGACAGTCTCTTCCTACGAGCAGTACTTC.

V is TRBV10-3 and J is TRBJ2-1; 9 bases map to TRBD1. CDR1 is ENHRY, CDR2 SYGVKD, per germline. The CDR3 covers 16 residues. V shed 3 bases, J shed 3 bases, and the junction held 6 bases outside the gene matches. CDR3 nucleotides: TGTGCCATCAGTGACCCGGGACAGGGACTCTACAATGAGCAGTTCTTC. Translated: CAISDPGQGLYNEQFF.

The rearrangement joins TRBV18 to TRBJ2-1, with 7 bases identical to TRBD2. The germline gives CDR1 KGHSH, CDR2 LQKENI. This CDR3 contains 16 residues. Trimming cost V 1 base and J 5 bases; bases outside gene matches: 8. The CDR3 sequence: CASSPRPPSGNNEQFF. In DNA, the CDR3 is TGTGCCAGCTCACCACGACCCCCTAGCGGTAACAATGAGCAGTTCTTC.

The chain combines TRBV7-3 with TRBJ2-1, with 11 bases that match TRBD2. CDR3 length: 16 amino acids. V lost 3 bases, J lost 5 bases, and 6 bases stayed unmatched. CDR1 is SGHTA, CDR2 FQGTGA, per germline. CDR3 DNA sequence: TGTGCCAGCAGCTTCGACCCGGGACTAGCGGACAATGAGCAGTTCTTC. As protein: CASSFDPGLADNEQFF.

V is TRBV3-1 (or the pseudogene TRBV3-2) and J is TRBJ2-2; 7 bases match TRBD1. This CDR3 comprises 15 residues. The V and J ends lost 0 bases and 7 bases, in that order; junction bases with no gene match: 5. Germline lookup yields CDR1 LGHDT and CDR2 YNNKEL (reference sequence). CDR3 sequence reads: CASSQELRGIGELFF. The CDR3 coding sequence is TGTGCCAGCAGCCAAGAACTCAGGGGGATCGGGGAGCTGTTTTTT.

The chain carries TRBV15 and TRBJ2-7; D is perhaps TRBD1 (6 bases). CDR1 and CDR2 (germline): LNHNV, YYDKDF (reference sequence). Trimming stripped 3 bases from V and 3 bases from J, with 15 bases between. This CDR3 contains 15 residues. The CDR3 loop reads CATSSEQGKGYEQYF. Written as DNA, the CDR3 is TGTGCCACCAGCAGTGAACAGGGTAAAGGCTACGAGCAGTACTTC.

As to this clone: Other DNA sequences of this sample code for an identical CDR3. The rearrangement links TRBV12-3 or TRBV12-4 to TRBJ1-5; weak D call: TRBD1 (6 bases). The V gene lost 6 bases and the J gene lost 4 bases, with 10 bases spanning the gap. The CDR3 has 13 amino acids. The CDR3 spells CASSPDRNQPQHF. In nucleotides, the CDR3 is TGTGCCAGCAGCCCGGACAGAAATCAGCCCCAGCATTTT.

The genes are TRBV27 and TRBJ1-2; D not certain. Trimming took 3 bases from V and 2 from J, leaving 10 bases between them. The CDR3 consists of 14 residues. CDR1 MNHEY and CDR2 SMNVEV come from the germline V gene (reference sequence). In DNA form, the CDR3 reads TGTGCCAGCAGTTTCAACGGGGAAAACTATGGCTACACCTTC. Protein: CASSFNGENYGYTF.

CDR3 coding DNA: TGCGCCAGCAGCCCTCGGACAGGGCCCAACCGGGAGACCCAGTACTTC. Amino acids: CASSPRTGPNRETQYF. The genes are TRBV5-1 and TRBJ2-5; TRBD1 matches 8 bases. Germline V gene data show CDR1 as SGHRS and CDR2 as YFSETQ. The CDR3 is 16 amino acids. V gave up 4 bases and J gave up 5 bases; unmatched junction bases: 13.

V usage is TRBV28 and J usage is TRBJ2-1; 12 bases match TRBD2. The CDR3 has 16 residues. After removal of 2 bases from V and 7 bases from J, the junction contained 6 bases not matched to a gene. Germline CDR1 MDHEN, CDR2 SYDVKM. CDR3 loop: CASSLGLAGGQNEQFF. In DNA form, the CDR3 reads TGTGCCAGCAGTTTAGGCCTAGCGGGAGGGCAGAATGAGCAGTTCTTC. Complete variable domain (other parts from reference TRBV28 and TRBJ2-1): DVKVTQSSRYLVKRTGEKVFLECVQDMDHENMFWYRQDPGLGLRLIYFSYDVKMKEKGDIPEGYSVSREKKERFSLILESASTNQTSMYLCASSLGLAGGQNEQFFGPGTRLTVL.

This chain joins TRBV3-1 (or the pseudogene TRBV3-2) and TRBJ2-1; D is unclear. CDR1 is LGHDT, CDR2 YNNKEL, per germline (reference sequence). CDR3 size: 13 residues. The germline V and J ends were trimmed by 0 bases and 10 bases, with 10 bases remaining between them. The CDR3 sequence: CASSQDPGLEQFF. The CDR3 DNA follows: TGTGCCAGCAGCCAAGATCCTGGCCTCGAGCAGTTCTTC.

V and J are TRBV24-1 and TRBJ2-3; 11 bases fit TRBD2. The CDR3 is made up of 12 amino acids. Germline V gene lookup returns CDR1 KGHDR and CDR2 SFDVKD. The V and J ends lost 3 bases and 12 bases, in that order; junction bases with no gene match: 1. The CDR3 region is CATSDRLAGQYF. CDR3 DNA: TGTGCCACCAGTGATCGACTAGCGGGACAGTATTTT.

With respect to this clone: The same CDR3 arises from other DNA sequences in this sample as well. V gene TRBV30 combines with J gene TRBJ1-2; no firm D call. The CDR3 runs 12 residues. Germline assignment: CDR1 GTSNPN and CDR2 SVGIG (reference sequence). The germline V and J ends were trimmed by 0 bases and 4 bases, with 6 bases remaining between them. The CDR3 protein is CAWSVRGYGYTF. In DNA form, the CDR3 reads TGTGCCTGGAGTGTACGGGGCTATGGCTACACCTTC.

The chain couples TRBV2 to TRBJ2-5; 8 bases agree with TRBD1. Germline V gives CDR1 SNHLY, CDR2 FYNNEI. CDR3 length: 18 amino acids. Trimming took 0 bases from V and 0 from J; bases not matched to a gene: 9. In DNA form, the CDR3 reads TGTGCCAGCAGTGAAGCGAAACCGGGACAGGCCTACCAAGAGACCCAGTACTTC. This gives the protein CASSEAKPGQAYQETQYF.

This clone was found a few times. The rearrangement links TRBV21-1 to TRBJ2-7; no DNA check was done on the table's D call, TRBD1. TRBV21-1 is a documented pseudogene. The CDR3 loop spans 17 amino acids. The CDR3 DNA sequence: TGTGCCAGCAGCAAAAGGGGAAGGGACAGGGCCTCCTACGAGCAGTACTTC. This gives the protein CASSKRGRDRASYEQYF.

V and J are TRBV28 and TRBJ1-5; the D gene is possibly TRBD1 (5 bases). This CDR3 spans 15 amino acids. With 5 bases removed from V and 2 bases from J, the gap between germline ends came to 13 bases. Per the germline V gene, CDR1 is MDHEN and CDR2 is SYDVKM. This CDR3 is CASSPGQSGNQPQHF. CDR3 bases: TGTGCCAGCAGTCCAGGACAATCAGGCAATCAGCCCCAGCATTTT. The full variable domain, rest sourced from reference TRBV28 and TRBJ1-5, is DVKVTQSSRYLVKRTGEKVFLECVQDMDHENMFWYRQDPGLGLRLIYFSYDVKMKEKGDIPEGYSVSREKKERFSLILESASTNQTSMYLCASSPGQSGNQPQHFGDGTRLSIL.

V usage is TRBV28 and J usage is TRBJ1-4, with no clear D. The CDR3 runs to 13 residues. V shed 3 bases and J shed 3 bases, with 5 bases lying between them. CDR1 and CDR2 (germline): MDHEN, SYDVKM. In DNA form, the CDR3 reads TGTGCCAGCAGTTTGAGGGCTAATGAAAAACTGTTTTTT. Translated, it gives CASSLRANEKLFF.

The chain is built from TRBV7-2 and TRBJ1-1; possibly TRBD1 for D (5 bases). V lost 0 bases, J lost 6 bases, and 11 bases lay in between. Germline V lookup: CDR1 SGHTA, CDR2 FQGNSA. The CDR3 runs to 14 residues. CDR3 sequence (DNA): TGTGCCAGCAGCTTAGCTCCAGGGATGTCTGAAGCTTTCTTT. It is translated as CASSLAPGMSEAFF.

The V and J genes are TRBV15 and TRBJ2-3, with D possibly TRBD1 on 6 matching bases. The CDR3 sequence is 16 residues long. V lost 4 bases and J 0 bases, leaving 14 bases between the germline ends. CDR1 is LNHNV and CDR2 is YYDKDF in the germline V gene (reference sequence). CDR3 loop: CATSMGAFPSTDTQYF. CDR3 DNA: TGTGCCACCAGCATGGGGGCATTCCCGAGCACAGATACGCAGTATTTT. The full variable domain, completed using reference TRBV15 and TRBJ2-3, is DAMVIQNPRYQVTQFGKPVTLSCSQTLNHNVMYWYQQKSSQAPKLLFHYYDKDFNNEADTPDNFQSRRPNTSFCFLDIRSPGLGDTAMYLCATSMGAFPSTDTQYFGPGTRLTVL.

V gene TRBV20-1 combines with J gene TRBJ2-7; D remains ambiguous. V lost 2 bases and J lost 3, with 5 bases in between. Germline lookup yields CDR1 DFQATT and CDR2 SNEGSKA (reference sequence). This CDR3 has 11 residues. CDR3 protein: CSARLIYEQYF. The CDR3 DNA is TGCAGTGCTAGACTTATCTACGAGCAGTACTTC.

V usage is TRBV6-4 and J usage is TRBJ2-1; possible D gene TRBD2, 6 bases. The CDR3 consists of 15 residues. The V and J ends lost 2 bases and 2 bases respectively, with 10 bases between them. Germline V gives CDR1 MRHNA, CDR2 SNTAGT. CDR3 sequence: CASSDGGLPYNEQFF. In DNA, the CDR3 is TGTGCCAGCAGTGACGGGGGACTCCCCTACAATGAGCAGTTCTTC.